This T cell receptor beta chain came from a study of cytotoxic CD8 clonotypes in ibrutinib-treated CLL. The assay was immunoSEQ multiplex PCR, and TCRdb's table has in-frame clones only and misses some. The sample has some 8,900 clones; approximately 77% are singletons. The CDR3 extends over 17 amino acids. V was trimmed by 2 bases and J by 0 bases, leaving 17 bases between them. Germline-derived CDR1 and CDR2 are MNHEY and SMNVEV (reference sequence). The chain joins TRBV27 to TRBJ2-7, with D perhaps TRBD1 or TRBD2 (7 bases each). The clonotype originates from a human donor with chronic lymphocytic leukemia. Sequenced here: PBMCs, sampled before ibrutinib treatment. The DNA for the CDR3 is TGTGCCAGCAGTTTAGGGGTGGGCAGGGGGGGCTCCTACGAGCAGTACTTC. Translating it yields CASSLGVGRGGSYEQYF.